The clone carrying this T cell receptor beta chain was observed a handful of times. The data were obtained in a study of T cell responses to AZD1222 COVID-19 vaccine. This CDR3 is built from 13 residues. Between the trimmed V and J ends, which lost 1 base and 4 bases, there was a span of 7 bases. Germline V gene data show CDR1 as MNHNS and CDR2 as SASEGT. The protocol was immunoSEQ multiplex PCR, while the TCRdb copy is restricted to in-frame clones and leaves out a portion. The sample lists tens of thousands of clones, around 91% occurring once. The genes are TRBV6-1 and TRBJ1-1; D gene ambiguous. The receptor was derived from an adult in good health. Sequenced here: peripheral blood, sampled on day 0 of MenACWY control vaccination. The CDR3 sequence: CASSEVLGTEAFF. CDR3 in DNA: TGTGCCAGCAGTGAAGTTTTGGGCACTGAAGCTTTCTTT.